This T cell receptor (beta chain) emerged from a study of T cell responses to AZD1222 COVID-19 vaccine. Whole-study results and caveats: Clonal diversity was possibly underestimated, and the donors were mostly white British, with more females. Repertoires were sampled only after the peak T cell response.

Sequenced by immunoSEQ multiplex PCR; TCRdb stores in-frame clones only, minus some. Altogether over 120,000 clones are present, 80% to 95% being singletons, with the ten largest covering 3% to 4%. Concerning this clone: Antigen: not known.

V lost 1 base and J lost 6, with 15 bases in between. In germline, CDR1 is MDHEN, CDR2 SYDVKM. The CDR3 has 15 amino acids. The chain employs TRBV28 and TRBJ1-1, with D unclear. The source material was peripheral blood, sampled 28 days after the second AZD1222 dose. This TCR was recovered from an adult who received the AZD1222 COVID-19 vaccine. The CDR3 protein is CASSLSSRTVSEAFF. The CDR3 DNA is TGTGCCAGCAGTTTATCCTCGAGGACGGTGTCTGAAGCTTTCTTT.